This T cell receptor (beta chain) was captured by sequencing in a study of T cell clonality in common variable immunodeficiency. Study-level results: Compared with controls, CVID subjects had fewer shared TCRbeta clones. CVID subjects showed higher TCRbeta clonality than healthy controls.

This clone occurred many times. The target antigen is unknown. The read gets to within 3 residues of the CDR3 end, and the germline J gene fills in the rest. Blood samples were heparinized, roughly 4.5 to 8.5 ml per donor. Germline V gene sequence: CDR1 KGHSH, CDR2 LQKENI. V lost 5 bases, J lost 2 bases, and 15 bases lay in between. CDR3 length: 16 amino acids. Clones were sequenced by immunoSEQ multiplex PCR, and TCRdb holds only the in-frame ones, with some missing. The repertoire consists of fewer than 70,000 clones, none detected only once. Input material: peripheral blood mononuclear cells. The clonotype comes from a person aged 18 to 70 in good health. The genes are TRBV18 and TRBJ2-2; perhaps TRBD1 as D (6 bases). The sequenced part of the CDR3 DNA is TGTGCCAGCTCAAAGTCTGGGACAACTAACACCGGGGAG. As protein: CASSKSGTTNTGE. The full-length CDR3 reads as CASSKSGTTNTGELFF.